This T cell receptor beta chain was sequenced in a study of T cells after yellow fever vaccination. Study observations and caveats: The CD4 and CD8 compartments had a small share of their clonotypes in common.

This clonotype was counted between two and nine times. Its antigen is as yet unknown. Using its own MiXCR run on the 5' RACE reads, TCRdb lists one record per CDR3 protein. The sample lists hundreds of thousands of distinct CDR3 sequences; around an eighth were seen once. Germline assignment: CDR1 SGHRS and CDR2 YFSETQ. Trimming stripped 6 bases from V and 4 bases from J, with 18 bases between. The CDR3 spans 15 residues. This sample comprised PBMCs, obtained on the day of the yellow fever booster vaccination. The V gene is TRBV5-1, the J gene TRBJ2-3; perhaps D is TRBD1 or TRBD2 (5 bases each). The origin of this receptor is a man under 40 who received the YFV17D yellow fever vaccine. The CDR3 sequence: CASTAGTMASDTQYF. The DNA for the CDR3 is TGCGCCAGCACCGCTGGGACCATGGCGTCAGATACGCAGTATTTT.